The 12 T cell receptor beta chains below were found in one sample sequenced in a study of T cell repertoires in cytomegalovirus infection. TCRdb re-called the reads with MiXCR, one entry per CDR3 protein. The data hold about 260,000 distinct CDR3 sequences, with about an eighth observed a single time. Sequenced: PBMCs. These receptors came from a human donor in good health (CMV status not recorded). Some clones in this sample may be carry-over from other donors' samples.

The V call is TRBV25-1, the J call TRBJ2-3; weak D call: TRBD2 (6 bases). The CDR3 consists of 14 residues. V was cut by 2 bases and J by 9 bases, with 15 bases left in between. Germline values: CDR1 MGHDK, CDR2 SYGVNS. The CDR3 loop reads CASSEGGTAKTQYF. The CDR3 nucleotides are TGTGCCAGCAGTGAAGGGGGGACGGCCAAGACGCAGTATTTT.

This clonotype was detected only a few times. The chain has TRBV7-9 and TRBJ1-5, with unresolved D. V lost 8 bases and J 0 bases, leaving 8 bases between the germline ends. CDR1 is SEHNR, CDR2 FQNEAQ, per germline (reference sequence). The length of the CDR3 is 13 residues. The CDR3 nucleotides are TGTGCCAGCGCCGGGTTTAGCAATCAGCCCCAGCATTTT. Translation: CASAGFSNQPQHF.

Of note for this clonotype: A read error may be the cause here, since a much bigger clone is one base away. The chain links TRBV6-6 to TRBJ1-2, with TRBD1 matching 9 bases. The CDR3 is 14 amino acids. V lost 10 bases, J lost 3 bases, and 9 bases stayed unmatched. Germline CDR1 reads MNHNY; CDR2 reads SVGAGI (reference sequence). The CDR3 region is CANRRTGGDYGYTF. The CDR3 bases are TGTGCCAACAGGCGCACAGGGGGCGACTATGGCTACACCTTC.

This chain uses TRBV6-5 with TRBJ2-3, with TRBD1 matching over 9 bases. The junction had 6 bases not matched to a gene; V was cut back by 4 bases and J by 1 base. Germline CDR1 MNHEY, CDR2 SVGAGI. The CDR3 length is 16 residues. CDR3 nucleotides: TGTGCCAGCAGTTCATCCCGGGACAGGGGCACAGATACGCAGTATTTT. Protein sequence: CASSSSRDRGTDTQYF.

This clonotype was counted many times. This chain uses TRBV6-4 with TRBJ2-2, with a possible D match to TRBD1 (6 bases). Germline V gene lookup returns CDR1 MRHNA and CDR2 SNTAGT. The length of the CDR3 is 16 residues. V was cut by 3 bases and J by 0 bases, with 11 bases left in between. CDR3 region: CASSEWGHSNTGELFF. Written as DNA, the CDR3 is TGTGCCAGCAGTGAATGGGGACACTCGAACACCGGGGAGCTGTTTTTT.

This clonotype was detected ten times or more. The V and J genes are TRBV7-2 and TRBJ1-2; D unresolved. The CDR3 covers 15 residues. Trimming took 5 bases from V and 3 from J, leaving 16 bases between them. Germline V gives CDR1 SGHTA, CDR2 FQGNSA. This CDR3 reads CASSPRGYWDYGYTF. The CDR3 DNA reads TGTGCCAGCAGCCCCCGGGGTTATTGGGACTATGGCTACACCTTC.

The chain is built from TRBV3-1 and TRBJ1-4; TRBD1 agrees at 8 bases. The germline gives CDR1 LGHDT, CDR2 YNNKEL (reference sequence). The CDR3 runs 12 residues. The junction had 7 bases not matched to a gene; V was cut back by 4 bases and J by 15 bases. DNA for the CDR3: TGTGCCAGCAGCCCTGGACAGGGAGGGATGTTTTTT. It codes for CASSPGQGGMFF.

This sequence joins TRBV7-6 and TRBJ1-1; D may be TRBD1 (5 bases). Trimming shortened V by 5 bases and J by 3 bases, and 13 bases separated the two germline ends. CDR3 length: 14 residues. The germline V gene encodes CDR1 SGHVS and CDR2 FNYEAQ. CDR3 loop: CASSPAGRDTEAFF. The CDR3 DNA is TGTGCCAGCAGCCCCGCAGGGCGGGACACTGAAGCTTTCTTT.

The gene calls are TRBV14 and TRBJ1-1; D is perhaps TRBD1 (5 bases). Germline V gene data show CDR1 as SGHDN and CDR2 as FVKESK. V was clipped by 4 bases and J by 1 base, with 13 bases between them. There are 15 residues in the CDR3. The CDR3 DNA is TGTGCCAGCAGCCCGACCCGGGGGTCGAACACTGAAGCTTTCTTT. Its protein product is CASSPTRGSNTEAFF.

This clonotype appeared many times. The chain has TRBV10-3 and TRBJ1-2, with 7 bases lining up with TRBD1. The CDR3 has 16 amino acids. The germline V gene encodes CDR1 ENHRY and CDR2 SYGVKD. Trimming removed 10 bases from V and 4 bases from J; junction bases left unmatched: 18. The CDR3 bases are TGTGCCACCAAGGGACAGCAACCCCCCTACTTCTATGGCTACACCTTC. As protein: CATKGQQPPYFYGYTF.

This clonotype was recorded at least ten times. The J gene is TRBJ2-3, the V gene TRBV28; D may match TRBD1 or TRBD2 (5 bases each). This CDR3 has 15 residues. V shed 2 bases and J shed 1 base, with 10 bases lying between them. The germline V gene has CDR1 MDHEN and CDR2 SYDVKM. This chain's CDR3 is CASSLGTLGTDTQYF. CDR3 DNA sequence: TGTGCCAGCAGTTTAGGGACCCTGGGCACAGATACGCAGTATTTT.

Notes on this clonotype: This may arise from a read error, as a much more abundant clone is one base away. The conserved final phenylalanine or tryptophan is absent from the CDR3, which likely points to a read error. The chain has TRBV7-3 and TRBJ2-1; TRBD2 aligns across 9 bases. The CDR3 sequence is 16 residues long. Trimming cost V 1 base and J 7 bases; bases outside gene matches: 8. Germline lookup yields CDR1 SGHTA and CDR2 FQGTGA. Written as DNA, the CDR3 is TGTGCCAGCAGCTTAAGTCCGGGCGCGGGGGGGAATGAGCAGTTCTCC. Its protein product is CASSLSPGAGGNEQFS.